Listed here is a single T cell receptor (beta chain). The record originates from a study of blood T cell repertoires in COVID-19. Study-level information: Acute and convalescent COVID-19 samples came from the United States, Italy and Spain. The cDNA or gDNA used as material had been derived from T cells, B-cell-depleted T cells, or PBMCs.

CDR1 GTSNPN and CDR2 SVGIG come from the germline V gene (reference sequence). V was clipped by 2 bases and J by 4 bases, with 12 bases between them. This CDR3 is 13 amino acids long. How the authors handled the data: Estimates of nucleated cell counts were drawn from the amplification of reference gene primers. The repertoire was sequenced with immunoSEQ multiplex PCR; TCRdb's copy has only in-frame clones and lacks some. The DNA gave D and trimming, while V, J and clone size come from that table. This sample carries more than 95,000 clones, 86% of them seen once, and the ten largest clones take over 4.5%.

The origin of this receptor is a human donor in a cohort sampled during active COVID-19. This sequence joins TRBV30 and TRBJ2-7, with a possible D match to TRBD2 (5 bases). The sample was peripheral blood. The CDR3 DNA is TGTGCCTGGAGTCCCCCCCCGGGATACGAGCAGTACTTC. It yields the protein CAWSPPPGYEQYF.